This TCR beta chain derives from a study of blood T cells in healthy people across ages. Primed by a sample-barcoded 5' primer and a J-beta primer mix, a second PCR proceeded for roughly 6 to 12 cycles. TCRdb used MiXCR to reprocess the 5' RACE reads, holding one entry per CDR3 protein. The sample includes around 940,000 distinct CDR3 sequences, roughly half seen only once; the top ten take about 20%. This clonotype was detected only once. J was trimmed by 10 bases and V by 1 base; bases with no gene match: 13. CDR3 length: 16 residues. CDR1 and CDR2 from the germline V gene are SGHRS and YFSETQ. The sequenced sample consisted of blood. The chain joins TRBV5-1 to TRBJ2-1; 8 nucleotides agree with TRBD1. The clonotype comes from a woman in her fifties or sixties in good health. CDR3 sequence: CASSLFSGQGVKEQFF. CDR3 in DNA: TGCGCCAGCAGCTTGTTCAGCGGACAGGGTGTAAAGGAGCAGTTCTTC.